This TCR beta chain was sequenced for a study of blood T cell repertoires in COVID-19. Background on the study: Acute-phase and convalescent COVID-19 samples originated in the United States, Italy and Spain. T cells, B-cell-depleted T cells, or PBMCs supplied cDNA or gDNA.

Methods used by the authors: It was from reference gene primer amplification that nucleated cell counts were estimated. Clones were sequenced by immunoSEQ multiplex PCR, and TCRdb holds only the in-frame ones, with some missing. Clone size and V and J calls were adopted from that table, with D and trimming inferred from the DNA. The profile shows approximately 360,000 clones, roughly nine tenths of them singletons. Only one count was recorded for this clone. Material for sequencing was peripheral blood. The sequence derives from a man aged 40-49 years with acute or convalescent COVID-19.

CDR3 sequence reads: CAWSATQINSPLHF. The CDR3 coding sequence is TGTGCCTGGAGTGCCACCCAGATTAATTCACCCCTCCACTTT. The chain is built from TRBV30 and TRBJ1-6; D is undetermined. The germline V and J ends were trimmed by 1 base and 6 bases, with 10 bases remaining between them. The CDR3 is 14 amino acids. Germline V gives CDR1 GTSNPN, CDR2 SVGIG (reference sequence).